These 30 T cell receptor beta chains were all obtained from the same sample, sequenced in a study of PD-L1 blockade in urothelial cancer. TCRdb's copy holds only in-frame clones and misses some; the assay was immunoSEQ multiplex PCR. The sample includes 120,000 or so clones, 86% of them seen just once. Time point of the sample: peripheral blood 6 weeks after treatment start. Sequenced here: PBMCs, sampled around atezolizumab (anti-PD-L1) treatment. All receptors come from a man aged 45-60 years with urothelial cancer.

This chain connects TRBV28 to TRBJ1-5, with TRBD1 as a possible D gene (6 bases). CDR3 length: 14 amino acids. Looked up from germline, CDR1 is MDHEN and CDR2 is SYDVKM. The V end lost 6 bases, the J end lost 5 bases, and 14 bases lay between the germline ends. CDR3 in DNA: TGTGCCAGCAGATATGACAGGCTATATCAGCCCCAGCATTTT. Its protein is CASRYDRLYQPQHF.

CDR3 DNA: TGTGCCAGCAGCGTAGCTTCGCTAGCGTTAGCCTACAATGAGCAGTTCTTC. Its translation is CASSVASLALAYNEQFF. The chain carries TRBV9 and TRBJ2-1; TRBD2 might be the D (6 bases). CDR1 and CDR2 from the germline V gene are SGDLS and YYNGEE. The CDR3 is 17 amino acids. Trimming pared 0 bases from V and 2 bases from J, leaving 15 bases between.

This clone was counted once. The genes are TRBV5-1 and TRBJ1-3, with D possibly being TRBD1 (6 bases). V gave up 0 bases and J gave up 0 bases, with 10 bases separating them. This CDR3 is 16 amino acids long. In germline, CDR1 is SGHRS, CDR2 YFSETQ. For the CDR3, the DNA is TGCGCCAGCAGCTTGGCACAGGGAAGCTCTGGAAACACCATATATTTT. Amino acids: CASSLAQGSSGNTIYF.

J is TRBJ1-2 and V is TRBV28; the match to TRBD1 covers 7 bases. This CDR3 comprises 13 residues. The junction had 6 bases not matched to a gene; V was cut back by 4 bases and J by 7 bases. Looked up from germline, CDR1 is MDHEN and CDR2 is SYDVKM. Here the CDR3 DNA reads TGTGCCAGCAGTTCCGGACAGGTTGTTGGCTACACCTTC. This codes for CASSSGQVVGYTF.

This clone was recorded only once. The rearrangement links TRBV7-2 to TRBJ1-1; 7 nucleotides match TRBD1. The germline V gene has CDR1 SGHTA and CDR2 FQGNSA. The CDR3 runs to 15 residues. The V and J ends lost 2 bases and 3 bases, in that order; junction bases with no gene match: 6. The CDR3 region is CASSLRGGGDTEAFF. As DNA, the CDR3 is TGTGCCAGCAGCTTAAGAGGAGGGGGCGACACTGAAGCTTTCTTT.

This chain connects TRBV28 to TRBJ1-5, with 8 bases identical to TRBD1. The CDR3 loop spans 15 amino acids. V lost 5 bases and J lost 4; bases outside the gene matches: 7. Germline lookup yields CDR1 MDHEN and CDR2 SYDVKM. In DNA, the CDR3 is TGTGCCAGCAGTGCGGGACAGGCCTTTAATCAGCCCCAGCATTTT. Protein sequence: CASSAGQAFNQPQHF.

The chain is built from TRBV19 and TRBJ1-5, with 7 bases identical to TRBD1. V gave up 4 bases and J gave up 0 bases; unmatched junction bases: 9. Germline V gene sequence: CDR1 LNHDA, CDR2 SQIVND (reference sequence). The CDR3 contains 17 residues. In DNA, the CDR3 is TGTGCCAGTAGTACCCCAGGGGGGTTATATAGCAATCAGCCCCAGCATTTT. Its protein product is CASSTPGGLYSNQPQHF.

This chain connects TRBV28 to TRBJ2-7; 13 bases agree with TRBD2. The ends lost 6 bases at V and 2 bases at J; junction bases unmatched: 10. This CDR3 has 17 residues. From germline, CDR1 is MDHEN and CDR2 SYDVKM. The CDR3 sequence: CASRPGLAGPVAYEQYF. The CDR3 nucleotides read TGTGCCAGCAGACCGGGACTAGCGGGACCCGTCGCCTACGAGCAGTACTTC. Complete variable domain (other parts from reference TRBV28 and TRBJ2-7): DVKVTQSSRYLVKRTGEKVFLECVQDMDHENMFWYRQDPGLGLRLIYFSYDVKMKEKGDIPEGYSVSREKKERFSLILESASTNQTSMYLCASRPGLAGPVAYEQYFGPGTRLTVT.

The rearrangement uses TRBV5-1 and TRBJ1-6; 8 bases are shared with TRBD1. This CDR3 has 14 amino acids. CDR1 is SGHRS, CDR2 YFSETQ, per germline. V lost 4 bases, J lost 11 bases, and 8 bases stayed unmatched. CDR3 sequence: CASSPGQGGTPLHF. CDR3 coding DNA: TGCGCCAGCAGCCCCGGACAGGGTGGAACACCCCTCCACTTT.

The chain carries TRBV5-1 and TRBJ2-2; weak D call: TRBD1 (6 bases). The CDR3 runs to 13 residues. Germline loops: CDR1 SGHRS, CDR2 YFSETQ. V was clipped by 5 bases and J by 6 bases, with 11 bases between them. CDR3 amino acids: CASRGEGAGELFF. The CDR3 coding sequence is TGCGCCAGCAGGGGAGAGGGGGCCGGGGAGCTGTTTTTT.

CDR3 DNA sequence: TGTGCCACCAACGCCGGGACTAGCGGGAGGTTCTACAATGAGCAGTTCTTC. This translates into CATNAGTSGRFYNEQFF. This chain links TRBV19 with TRBJ2-1, with 15 bases fitting TRBD2. V shed 10 bases, J shed 3 bases, and the junction held 10 bases outside the gene matches. The CDR3 spans 17 residues. The germline gives CDR1 LNHDA, CDR2 SQIVND (reference sequence).

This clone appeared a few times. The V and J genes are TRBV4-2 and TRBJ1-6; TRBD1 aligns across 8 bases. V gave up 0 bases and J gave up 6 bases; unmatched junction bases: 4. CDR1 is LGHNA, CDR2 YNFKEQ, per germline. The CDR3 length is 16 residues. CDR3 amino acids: CASSQEPGQANSPLHF. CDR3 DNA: TGTGCCAGCAGCCAAGAACCGGGACAGGCTAATTCACCCCTCCACTTT.

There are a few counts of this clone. The CDR3 is CASSSALAGVKGNEQFF. As DNA, the CDR3 is TGTGCCAGCAGCTCCGCGCTAGCGGGAGTTAAAGGTAATGAGCAGTTCTTC. This chain uses TRBV5-4 with TRBJ2-1; 10 positions agree with TRBD2. In germline, CDR1 is SGHNT, CDR2 YYREEE (reference sequence). CDR3 length: 17 residues. Trimming at V came to 3 bases and at J to 7 bases, leaving 13 bases not matched to a gene.

In nucleotides, the CDR3 is TGTGCCAGCAGCTCCCAGGCAGGGAGGGAGACCCAGTACTTC. It yields the protein CASSSQAGRETQYF. The chain uses TRBV7-2 and TRBJ2-5; D is perhaps TRBD2 (6 bases). Germline V gene data show CDR1 as SGHTA and CDR2 as FQGNSA. The V end lost 4 bases, the J end lost 5 bases, and 14 bases lay between the germline ends. This CDR3 has 14 amino acids.

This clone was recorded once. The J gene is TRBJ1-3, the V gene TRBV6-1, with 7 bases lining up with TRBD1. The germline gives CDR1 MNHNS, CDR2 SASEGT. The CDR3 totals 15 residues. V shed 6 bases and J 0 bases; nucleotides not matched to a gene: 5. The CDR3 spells CASSERTGSGNTIYF. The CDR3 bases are TGTGCCAGCAGCGAGCGGACAGGCTCTGGAAACACCATATATTTT.

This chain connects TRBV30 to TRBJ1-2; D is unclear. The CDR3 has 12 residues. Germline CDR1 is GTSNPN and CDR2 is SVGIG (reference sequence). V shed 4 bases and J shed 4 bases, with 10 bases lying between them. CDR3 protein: CAWNTGSYGYTF. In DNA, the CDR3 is TGTGCCTGGAACACGGGATCCTATGGCTACACCTTC. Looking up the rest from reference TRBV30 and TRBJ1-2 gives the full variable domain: SQTIHQWPATLVQPVGSPLSLECTVEGTSNPNLYWYRQAAGRGLQLLFYSVGIGQISSEVPQNLSASRPQDRQFILSSKKLLLSDSGFYLCAWNTGSYGYTFGSGTRLTVV.

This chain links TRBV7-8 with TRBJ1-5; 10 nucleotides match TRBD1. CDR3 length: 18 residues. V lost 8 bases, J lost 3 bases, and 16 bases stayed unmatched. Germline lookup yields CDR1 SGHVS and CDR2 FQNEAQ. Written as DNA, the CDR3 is TGTGCCAGCGAGGTACCGGTTGGGGGACAGGGGACCAATCAGCCCCAGCATTTT. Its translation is CASEVPVGGQGTNQPQHF.

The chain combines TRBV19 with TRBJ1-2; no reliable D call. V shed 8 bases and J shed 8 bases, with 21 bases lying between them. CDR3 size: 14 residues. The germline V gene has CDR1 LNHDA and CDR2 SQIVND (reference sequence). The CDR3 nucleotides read TGTGCCAGTCAAGCCCAAGTTGGAGGGAACGGCTACACCTTC. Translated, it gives CASQAQVGGNGYTF.

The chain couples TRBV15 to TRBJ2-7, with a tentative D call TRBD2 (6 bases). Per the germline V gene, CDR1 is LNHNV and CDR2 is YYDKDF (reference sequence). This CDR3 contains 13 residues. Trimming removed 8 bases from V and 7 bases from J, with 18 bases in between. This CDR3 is CATGTALKREQYF. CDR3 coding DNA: TGTGCCACCGGGACTGCCCTCAAAAGGGAGCAGTACTTC.

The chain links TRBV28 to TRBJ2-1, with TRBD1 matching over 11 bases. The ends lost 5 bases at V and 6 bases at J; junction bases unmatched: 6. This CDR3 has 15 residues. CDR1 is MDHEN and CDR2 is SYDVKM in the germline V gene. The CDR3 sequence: CASSPLGTGGNEQFF. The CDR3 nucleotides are TGTGCCAGCAGTCCCCTCGGGACAGGGGGCAATGAGCAGTTCTTC.

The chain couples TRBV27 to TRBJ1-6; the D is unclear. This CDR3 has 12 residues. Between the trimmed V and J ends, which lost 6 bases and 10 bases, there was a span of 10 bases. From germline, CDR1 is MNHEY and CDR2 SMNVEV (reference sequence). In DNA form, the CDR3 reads TGTGCCAGCAGAACCTTAGAATCACCCCTCCACTTT. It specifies CASRTLESPLHF.

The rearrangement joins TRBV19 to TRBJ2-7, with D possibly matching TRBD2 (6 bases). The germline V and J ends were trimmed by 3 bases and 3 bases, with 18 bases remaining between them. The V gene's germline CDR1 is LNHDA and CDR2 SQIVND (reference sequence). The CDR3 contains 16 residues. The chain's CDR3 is CASSIRRGPRGYEQYF. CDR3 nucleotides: TGTGCCAGTAGTATCAGGAGGGGACCGAGGGGCTACGAGCAGTACTTC.

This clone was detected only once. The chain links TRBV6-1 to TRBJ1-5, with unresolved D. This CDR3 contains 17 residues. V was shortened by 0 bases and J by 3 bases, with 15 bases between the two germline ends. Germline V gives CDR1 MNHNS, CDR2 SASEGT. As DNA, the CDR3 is TGTGCCAGCAGTGAAGCCGGCGGTCGCGGCGTCAATCAGCCCCAGCATTTT. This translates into CASSEAGGRGVNQPQHF.

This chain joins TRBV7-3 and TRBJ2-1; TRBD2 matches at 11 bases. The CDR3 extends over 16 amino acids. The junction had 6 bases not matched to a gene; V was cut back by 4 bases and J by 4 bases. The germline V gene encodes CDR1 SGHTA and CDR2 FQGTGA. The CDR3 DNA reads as TGTGCCAGCAGCTCATACGGGACTAGCGGTTACAATGAGCAGTTCTTC. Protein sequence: CASSSYGTSGYNEQFF.

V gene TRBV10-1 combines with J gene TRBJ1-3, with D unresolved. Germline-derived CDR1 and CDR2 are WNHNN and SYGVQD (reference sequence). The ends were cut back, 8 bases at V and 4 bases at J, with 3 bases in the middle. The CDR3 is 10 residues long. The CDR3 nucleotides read TGCGCCAGCGGCGGAAACACCATATATTTT. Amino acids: CASGGNTIYF.

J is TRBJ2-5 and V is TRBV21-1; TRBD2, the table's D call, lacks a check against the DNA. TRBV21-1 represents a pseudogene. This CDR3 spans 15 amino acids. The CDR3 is CASSNGDYVWETQYF. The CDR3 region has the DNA TGTGCCAGCAGCAATGGAGATTATGTTTGGGAGACCCAGTACTTC.

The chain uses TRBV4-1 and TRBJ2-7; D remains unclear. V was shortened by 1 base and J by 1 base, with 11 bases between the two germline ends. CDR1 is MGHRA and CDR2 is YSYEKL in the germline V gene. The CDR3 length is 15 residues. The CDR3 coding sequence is TGCGCCAGCAGCCAAGCTTTGGCCTCGTCCTACGAGCAGTACTTC. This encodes CASSQALASSYEQYF.

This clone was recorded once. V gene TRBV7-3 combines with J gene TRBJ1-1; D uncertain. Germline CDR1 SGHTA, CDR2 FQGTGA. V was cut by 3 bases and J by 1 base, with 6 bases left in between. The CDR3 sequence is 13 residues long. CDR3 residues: CASSFGGNTEAFF. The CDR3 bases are TGTGCCAGCAGCTTCGGAGGGAACACTGAAGCTTTCTTT.

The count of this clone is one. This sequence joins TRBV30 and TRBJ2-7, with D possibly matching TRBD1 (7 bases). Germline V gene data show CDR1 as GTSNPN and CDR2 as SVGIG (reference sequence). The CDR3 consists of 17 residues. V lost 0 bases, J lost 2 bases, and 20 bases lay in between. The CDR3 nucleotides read TGTGCCTGGAGTGTAGATTTTGGGGCAGGGGGGACCTACGAGCAGTACTTC. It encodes CAWSVDFGAGGTYEQYF.

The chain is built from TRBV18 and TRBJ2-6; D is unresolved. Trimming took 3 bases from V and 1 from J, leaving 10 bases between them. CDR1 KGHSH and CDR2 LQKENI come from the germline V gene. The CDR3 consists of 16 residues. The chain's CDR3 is CASSPLSRSGANVLTF. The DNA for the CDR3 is TGTGCCAGCTCACCTTTAAGCCGGTCTGGGGCCAACGTCCTGACTTTC.